One sample yielded the 32 T cell receptor beta chains listed below, sequenced in a study of shared clonotypes between healthy human individuals. The naive CD8 population came from CD45RO-negative cells selected for CCR7, without terminally differentiated effector memory CD45RA+ cells. The table came from immunoSEQ multiplex PCR; TCRdb's copy has only in-frame clones and leaves some out. The sample has about 590,000 clones, around 95% seen once. Sequencing was performed on naive CD8+ T cells sorted from blood. These receptors came from a woman in her thirties in good health.

The chain has TRBV2 and TRBJ2-7; TRBD2 matches 7 bases. Germline V gene sequence: CDR1 SNHLY, CDR2 FYNNEI. The CDR3 is made up of 15 amino acids. After removal of 4 bases from V and 1 base from J, the junction contained 7 bases not matched to a gene. Written as DNA, the CDR3 is TGTGCCAGCAGTGGGGCGGGAGACACTTCCTACGAGCAGTACTTC. Its protein product is CASSGAGDTSYEQYF. The full variable domain, in which reference TRBV2 and TRBJ2-7 provide the parts outside the CDR3, is EPEVTQTPSHQVTQMGQEVILRCVPISNHLYFYWYRQILGQKVEFLVSFYNNEISEKSEIFDDQFSVERPDGSNFTLKIRSTKLEDSAMYFCASSGAGDTSYEQYFGPGTRLTVT.

V usage is TRBV27 and J usage is TRBJ2-1, with 7 bases matching TRBD2. Germline CDR1 reads MNHEY; CDR2 reads SMNVEV (reference sequence). Unmatched junction bases numbered 9, after V lost 3 bases and J lost 10 bases. The CDR3 is made up of 14 amino acids. The CDR3 nucleotides read TGTGCCAGCAGTTTTTTGGGCGGGAGTAAAGAGCAGTTCTTC. Protein sequence: CASSFLGGSKEQFF.

This clone was picked up one time. CDR3 sequence: CASSKQDRDPYNEQFF. In DNA, the CDR3 is TGTGCCAGCAGTAAACAGGACAGGGATCCCTACAATGAGCAGTTCTTC. The chain uses TRBV27 and TRBJ2-1; 8 nucleotides match TRBD1. The CDR3 has 16 residues. Per germline, CDR1 MNHEY and CDR2 SMNVEV (reference sequence). Trimming at V came to 5 bases and at J to 2 bases, leaving 8 bases not matched to a gene.

DNA of the CDR3: TGTGCCAGCGCTGCTGCCTGGGCGATGAACACTGAAGCTTTCTTT. This codes for CASAAAWAMNTEAFF. The genes are TRBV25-1 and TRBJ1-1; D is ambiguous. V shed 8 bases and J shed 0 bases, with 16 bases lying between them. Germline V gene lookup returns CDR1 MGHDK and CDR2 SYGVNS. CDR3 length equals 15 residues. Variable domain in full (rest from reference TRBV25-1 and TRBJ1-1): EADIYQTPRYLVIGTGKKITLECSQTMGHDKMYWYQQDPGMELHLIHYSYGVNSTEKGDLSSESTVSRIRTEHFPLTLESARPSHTSQYLCASAAAWAMNTEAFFGQGTRLTVV.

The rearrangement joins TRBV28 to TRBJ2-5; D is undetermined. V lost 3 bases to trimming and J lost 2 bases, with 13 bases between them. The germline V gene has CDR1 MDHEN and CDR2 SYDVKM. This CDR3 is built from 15 residues. In DNA, the CDR3 is TGTGCCAGCAGTTTGATTTTGTGGAGTCAAGAGACCCAGTACTTC. This encodes CASSLILWSQETQYF.

CDR3 in DNA: TGTGCCAGCAGGGAGGTCGAACACTATGGCTACACCTTC. Its translation is CASREVEHYGYTF. The genes are TRBV6-6 and TRBJ1-2; D is ambiguous. Germline V gene data show CDR1 as MNHNY and CDR2 as SVGAGI (reference sequence). V gave up 6 bases and J gave up 3 bases, with 11 bases separating them. The CDR3 contains 13 residues.

The chain has TRBV7-9 and TRBJ2-7; no clear D. Between the trimmed V and J ends, which lost 4 bases and 4 bases, there was a span of 17 bases. The CDR3 has 15 residues. CDR1 SEHNR and CDR2 FQNEAQ come from the germline V gene (reference sequence). The CDR3 DNA follows: TGTGCCAGCAGCTCCCGGCGTGCAGGCCCTTACGAGCAGTACTTC. It is translated as CASSSRRAGPYEQYF.

A remark on this clone: This CDR3 is also generated by other DNA sequences in the sample. The chain carries TRBV27 and TRBJ2-2; D remains unclear. V gave up 1 base and J gave up 4 bases, with 4 bases separating them. Germline CDR1 and CDR2: MNHEY and SMNVEV (reference sequence). This CDR3 comprises 13 residues. The CDR3: CASSLLGTGELFF. The CDR3 DNA sequence: TGTGCCAGCAGTTTATTGGGCACCGGGGAGCTGTTTTTT.

The chain has TRBV5-1 and TRBJ2-1; 10 bases are shared with TRBD2. The germline V gene has CDR1 SGHRS and CDR2 YFSETQ. Trimming took 3 bases from V and 5 from J; bases not matched to a gene: 8. The CDR3 is made up of 16 amino acids. In DNA form, the CDR3 reads TGCGCCAGCAGCTCCTGGACTAGCGGCCAGCACAATGAGCAGTTCTTC. Its translation is CASSSWTSGQHNEQFF.

The chain employs TRBV9 and TRBJ2-3; D ambiguous. CDR3 length equals 13 residues. Germline V gene data show CDR1 as SGDLS and CDR2 as YYNGEE. V was clipped by 3 bases and J by 5 bases, with 10 bases between them. CDR3 coding DNA: TGTGCCAGCAGCGCCCCTCCCTTAGATACGCAGTATTTT. This codes for CASSAPPLDTQYF.

The DNA of the CDR3 is TGCGCCAGCAGCCAGCAAACCGGGACTAGCTTCGGAGAGACCCAGTACTTC. Protein product: CASSQQTGTSFGETQYF. This chain joins TRBV4-1 and TRBJ2-5, with 9 bases identical to TRBD2. V lost 3 bases, J lost 4 bases, and 12 bases stayed unmatched. CDR3 length: 17 amino acids. Germline V gene lookup returns CDR1 MGHRA and CDR2 YSYEKL.

The chain is built from TRBV14 and TRBJ2-1, with D possibly TRBD2 on 6 matching bases. Germline CDR1 SGHDN, CDR2 FVKESK. This CDR3 spans 15 amino acids. Trimming shortened V by 3 bases and J by 0 bases, and 9 bases separated the two germline ends. This chain's CDR3 is CASSHGGSSYNEQFF. CDR3 DNA: TGTGCCAGCAGCCACGGGGGAAGCTCCTACAATGAGCAGTTCTTC.

V is TRBV13 and J is TRBJ1-2, with D possibly TRBD1 on 5 matching bases. Between the trimmed V and J ends, which lost 5 bases and 5 bases, there was a span of 15 bases. The CDR3 runs to 14 residues. Germline V lookup: CDR1 PRHDT, CDR2 FYEKMQ (reference sequence). CDR3 sequence: CASSPFRGEYGYTF. The CDR3 DNA sequence: TGTGCCAGCAGCCCGTTTCGGGGGGAGTATGGCTACACCTTC.

The sample holds one count of this clone. The V call is TRBV28, the J call TRBJ2-5, with TRBD2 as a possible D gene (6 bases). V shed 3 bases and J shed 5 bases, with 13 bases lying between them. The germline CDR1 and CDR2 sequences are MDHEN and SYDVKM. The CDR3 has 14 amino acids. The CDR3 protein is CASSLGRRAETQYF. Written as DNA, the CDR3 is TGTGCCAGCAGTTTGGGGAGGCGGGCGGAGACCCAGTACTTC.

The rearrangement links TRBV2 to TRBJ1-1; D gene uncertain. From germline, CDR1 is SNHLY and CDR2 FYNNEI. V was clipped by 10 bases and J by 4 bases, with 10 bases between them. This CDR3 is built from 11 residues. For the CDR3, the DNA is TGTGCCAACCTAATTGGCACTGAAGCTTTCTTT. It codes for CANLIGTEAFF.

The chain uses TRBV27 and TRBJ2-2, with a tentative D call TRBD2 (5 bases). The V gene's germline CDR1 is MNHEY and CDR2 SMNVEV (reference sequence). With 3 bases removed from V and 0 bases from J, the gap between germline ends came to 5 bases. The CDR3 length is 14 residues. CDR3 region: CASSLDSNTGELFF. In nucleotides, the CDR3 is TGTGCCAGCAGTTTGGACTCGAACACCGGGGAGCTGTTTTTT.

The V and J genes are TRBV10-1 and TRBJ2-3; 10 positions match TRBD2. With 2 bases clipped from V and 4 bases from J, the junction kept 12 bases outside the gene matches. Germline-derived CDR1 and CDR2 are WNHNN and SYGVQD (reference sequence). The CDR3 runs to 18 residues. CDR3 DNA sequence: TGCGCCAGCAGTGAGGTCGGGCTAGCGGGAGTCTTCCCAGATACGCAGTATTTT. It translates to CASSEVGLAGVFPDTQYF.

The chain recombines TRBV27 with TRBJ2-5; tentatively, D is TRBD1 (5 bases). The DNA end is more similar to TRBJ2-7, so the J call may be wrong. CDR3 size: 13 residues. Germline values: CDR1 MNHEY, CDR2 SMNVEV (reference sequence). As DNA, the CDR3 is TGTGCCAGCAGCAGACAGAGCTCCTACGAGCAGTACTTC. It yields the protein CASSRQSSYEQYF.

This clone has just a few counts. This rearrangement joins TRBV2 to TRBJ2-7; 11 bases are shared with TRBD1. The CDR3 has 14 amino acids. Germline CDR1 and CDR2: SNHLY and FYNNEI. V lost 5 bases, J lost 7 bases, and 7 bases stayed unmatched. The CDR3 DNA reads TGTGCCAGCAGTCTGGACAGGGGGCAAGGGGAGCAGTACTTC. This translates into CASSLDRGQGEQYF.

The chain links TRBV5-8 to TRBJ1-5, with a tentative D call TRBD1 (5 bases). This CDR3 region has 12 residues. Germline CDR1 and CDR2: SGHTS and YDEGEE. V gave up 2 bases and J gave up 10 bases, with 10 bases separating them. The CDR3 is CASSFLRGPQHF. The CDR3 bases are TGTGCCAGCAGCTTTCTAAGGGGACCCCAGCATTTT.

The chain combines TRBV10-2 with TRBJ2-7; 7 bases are a match to TRBD2. Germline lookup yields CDR1 WSHSY and CDR2 SAAADI. The CDR3 loop spans 13 amino acids. Germline trimming cut 3 bases from V and 7 bases from J; bases unmatched to any gene: 6. CDR3 coding DNA: TGCGCCAGCAGTGATAGCGGGCCAGGGGAGCAGTACTTC. Its translation is CASSDSGPGEQYF.

The J gene is TRBJ2-7, the V gene TRBV19; 8 bases align to TRBD2. The germline V gene encodes CDR1 LNHDA and CDR2 SQIVND (reference sequence). The CDR3 runs to 14 residues. The J segment lost 6 bases and the V segment lost 4 bases, leaving 8 bases of the junction unmatched. The DNA for the CDR3 is TGTGCCAGTAGTACGGGGGGACTAGGGCGCGAGCAGTACTTC. It is translated as CASSTGGLGREQYF. Full variable domain (missing parts from reference TRBV19 and TRBJ2-7): DGGITQSPKYLFRKEGQNVTLSCEQNLNHDAMYWYRQDPGQGLRLIYYSQIVNDFQKGDIAEGYSVSREKKESFPLTVTSAQKNPTAFYLCASSTGGLGREQYFGPGTRLTVT.

The chain combines TRBV5-4 with TRBJ2-4; maybe TRBD2 (5 bases). CDR1 and CDR2 from the germline V gene are SGHNT and YYREEE (reference sequence). Trimming took off 4 bases at V and 0 bases at J, with 8 bases between the two ends. The CDR3 is 14 residues long. The CDR3 protein is CASSADLAKNIQYF. The DNA of the CDR3 is TGTGCCAGCAGCGCGGACTTAGCCAAAAACATTCAGTACTTC. The entire variable domain, with the rest obtained from reference TRBV5-4 and TRBJ2-4, is as follows: ETGVTQSPTHLIKTRGQQVTLRCSSQSGHNTVSWYQQALGQGPQFIFQYYREEENGRGNFPPRFSGLQFPNYSSELNVNALELDDSALYLCASSADLAKNIQYFGAGTRLSVL.

The V and J genes are TRBV6-1 and TRBJ2-1; D may be TRBD1 (6 bases). V lost 2 bases to trimming and J lost 4 bases, with 18 bases between them. The germline V gene encodes CDR1 MNHNS and CDR2 SASEGT. CDR3 length: 17 residues. CDR3 protein: CASSEMPTRGLYNEQFF. The CDR3 region has the DNA TGTGCCAGCAGTGAAATGCCGACCAGGGGCCTTTACAATGAGCAGTTCTTC.

DNA of the CDR3: TGTGCCAGCAGTTTGGTAGCGGGAGTTGGATTTGAGACCCAGTACTTC. This sequence encodes CASSLVAGVGFETQYF. This chain uses TRBV27 with TRBJ2-5, with 9 bases lining up with TRBD2. Trimming at V came to 3 bases and at J to 5 bases, leaving 10 bases not matched to a gene. Germline lookup yields CDR1 MNHEY and CDR2 SMNVEV (reference sequence). CDR3 length equals 16 residues.

This clone was seen just once. J is TRBJ1-2 and V is TRBV4-2, with D unclear. Germline CDR1 LGHNA, CDR2 YNFKEQ. V lost 0 bases to trimming and J lost 3 bases, with 11 bases between them. The CDR3 contains 15 residues. As DNA, the CDR3 is TGTGCCAGCAGCCAAGATCGGCTTGGGGACTATGGCTACACCTTC. Its protein product is CASSQDRLGDYGYTF.

This sequence joins TRBV27 and TRBJ2-7; no clear D. The CDR3 is 16 amino acids. The germline V gene encodes CDR1 MNHEY and CDR2 SMNVEV (reference sequence). Trimming removed 2 bases at V and 5 bases at J, with 19 bases between. The CDR3 region has the DNA TGTGCCAGCAGTTTAGGCCCGGGTTCTAGTAGGGACGAGCAGTACTTC. Translating it yields CASSLGPGSSRDEQYF.

The DNA of the CDR3 is TGTGCCACCAGCAGAGATTCGGTTCGCTCCTACGAGCAGTACTTC. Its protein product is CATSRDSVRSYEQYF. This chain uses TRBV15 with TRBJ2-7; D is undetermined. The CDR3 totals 15 residues. Germline assignment: CDR1 LNHNV and CDR2 YYDKDF (reference sequence). V was pared by 0 bases and J by 0 bases, with 9 bases between.

This clone was seen only once. The J gene is TRBJ1-1, the V gene TRBV5-1; 12 bases map to TRBD1. CDR1 and CDR2 (germline): SGHRS, YFSETQ. The CDR3 is made up of 15 amino acids. V shed 5 bases and J 5 bases; nucleotides not matched to a gene: 7. CDR3: CASSQGQGARTEAFF. The CDR3 DNA is TGCGCCAGCAGTCAGGGACAGGGGGCCCGTACTGAAGCTTTCTTT. Variable domain in full (rest from reference TRBV5-1 and TRBJ1-1): KAGVTQTPRYLIKTRGQQVTLSCSPISGHRSVSWYQQTPGQGLQFLFEYFSETQRNKGNFPGRFSGRQFSNSRSEMNVSTLELGDSALYLCASSQGQGARTEAFFGQGTRLTVV.

This clone was counted once. The chain uses TRBV4-2 and TRBJ1-1; 10 bases agree with TRBD1. CDR3 size: 15 residues. In germline, CDR1 is LGHNA, CDR2 YNFKEQ. Trimming at V came to 3 bases and at J to 3 bases, leaving 4 bases not matched to a gene. This CDR3 reads CASSHGQGVDTEAFF. The CDR3 DNA sequence: TGTGCCAGCAGCCATGGACAGGGGGTTGACACTGAAGCTTTCTTT.

The gene calls are TRBV7-9 and TRBJ1-2; D possibly corresponds to TRBD1 (6 bases). Germline V gene lookup returns CDR1 SEHNR and CDR2 FQNEAQ (reference sequence). The CDR3 runs to 13 residues. V shed 2 bases and J shed 6 bases, with 10 bases lying between them. The CDR3 spells CASSLKQGDGYTF. DNA of the CDR3: TGTGCCAGCAGCTTAAAACAGGGAGATGGCTACACCTTC.

This clone was picked up one time. The J gene is TRBJ2-3, the V gene TRBV2; TRBD1 matches at 12 bases. CDR3 size: 15 residues. CDR1 SNHLY and CDR2 FYNNEI come from the germline V gene. Trimming took 2 bases from V and 6 from J; bases not matched to a gene: 3. The CDR3 loop is CASSELGQGADTQYF. The DNA of the CDR3 is TGTGCCAGCAGTGAACTGGGACAGGGGGCCGATACGCAGTATTTT.